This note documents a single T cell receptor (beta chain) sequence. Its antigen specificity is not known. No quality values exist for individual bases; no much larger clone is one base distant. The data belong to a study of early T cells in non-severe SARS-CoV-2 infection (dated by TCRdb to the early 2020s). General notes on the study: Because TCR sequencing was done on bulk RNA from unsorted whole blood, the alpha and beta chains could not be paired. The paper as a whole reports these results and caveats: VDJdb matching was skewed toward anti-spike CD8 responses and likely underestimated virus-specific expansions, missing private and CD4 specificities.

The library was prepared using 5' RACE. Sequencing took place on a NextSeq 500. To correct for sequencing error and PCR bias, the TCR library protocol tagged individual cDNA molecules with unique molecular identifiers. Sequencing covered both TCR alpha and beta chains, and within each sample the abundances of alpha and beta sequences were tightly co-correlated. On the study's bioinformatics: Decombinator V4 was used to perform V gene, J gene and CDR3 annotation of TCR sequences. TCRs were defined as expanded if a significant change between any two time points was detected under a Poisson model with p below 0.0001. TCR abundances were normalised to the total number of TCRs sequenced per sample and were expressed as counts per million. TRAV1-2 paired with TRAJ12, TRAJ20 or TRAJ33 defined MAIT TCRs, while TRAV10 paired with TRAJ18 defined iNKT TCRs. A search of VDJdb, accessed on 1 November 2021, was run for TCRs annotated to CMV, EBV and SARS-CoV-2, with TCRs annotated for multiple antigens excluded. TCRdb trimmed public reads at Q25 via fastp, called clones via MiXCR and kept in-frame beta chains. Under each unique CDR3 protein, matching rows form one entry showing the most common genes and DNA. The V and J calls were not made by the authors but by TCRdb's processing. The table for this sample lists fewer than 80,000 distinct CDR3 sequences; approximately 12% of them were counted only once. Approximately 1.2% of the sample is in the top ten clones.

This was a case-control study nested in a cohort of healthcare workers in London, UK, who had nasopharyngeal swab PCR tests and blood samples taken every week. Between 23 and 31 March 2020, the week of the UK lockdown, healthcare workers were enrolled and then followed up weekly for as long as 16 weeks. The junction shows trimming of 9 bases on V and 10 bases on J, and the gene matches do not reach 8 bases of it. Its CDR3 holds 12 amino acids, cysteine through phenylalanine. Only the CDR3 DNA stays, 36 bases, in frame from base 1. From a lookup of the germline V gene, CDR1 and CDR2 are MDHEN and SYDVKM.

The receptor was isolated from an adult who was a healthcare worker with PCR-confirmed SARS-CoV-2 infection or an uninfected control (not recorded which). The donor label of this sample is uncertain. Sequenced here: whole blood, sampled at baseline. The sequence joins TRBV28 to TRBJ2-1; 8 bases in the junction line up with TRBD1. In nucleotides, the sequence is TGTGCCAGTCAGGGGGCATCCTACGAGCAGTTCTTC. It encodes CASQGASYEQFF.